The clone carrying this T cell receptor (beta chain) was picked up one time. Its matching antigen is unknown. Some clones are missing from TCRdb's copy, which holds only in-frame ones; the method was immunoSEQ multiplex PCR. The repertoire holds 1.5 million to 1.9 million clones, with approximately 98% as singletons. Deletions cut 2 bases from V and 8 bases from J, with 9 bases between. This CDR3 comprises 12 residues. The germline CDR1 and CDR2 sequences are SGHDT and YYEEEE. The data derive from a study of shared clonotypes between healthy human individuals. The study, taken as a whole, reports: It was the few donors that limited the genetic and exposure-history diversity represented.

There were no recent acute infections or vaccinations among the donors, who were healthy HIV-negative adults. Sequencing was done on a sample of naive CD4+ T cells sorted from blood. The subset denotes: CD45RA+ positively selected. The genes are TRBV5-6 and TRBJ2-3; D not certain. The receptor's source is a man aged 25-45 years in good health. In DNA, the CDR3 is TGTGCCAGCAGCTTTAGCTCGGCTACGCAGTATTTT. Translated, it gives CASSFSSATQYF.